This T cell receptor (beta chain) appears in the sequencing data of a study of response to subunit inactivated influenza vaccine. About this clonotype itself: What it binds is unknown.

Trimming pared 8 bases from V and 0 bases from J, leaving 7 bases between. Germline CDR1 DFQATT, CDR2 SNEGSKA (reference sequence). CDR3 length: 11 amino acids. TCRdb re-called the RT-PCR reads with MiXCR, one entry per CDR3 protein. This table has around 490,000 distinct CDR3 sequences, under 9% appearing once. General observations from the study: The study's authors posited that every seasonal influenza vaccination enlists few new T cells.

This TCR was recovered from a man in his fifties or sixties who received an inactivated influenza vaccine. The sample in question was PBMCs from blood, obtained roughly 24 months after vaccination. The chain combines TRBV20-1 with TRBJ1-2, with TRBD1 as a possible D gene (6 bases). The CDR3 here is CSTGSNYGYTF. The CDR3 DNA sequence: TGCAGTACAGGGTCTAACTATGGCTACACCTTC.